This paragraph reports one T cell receptor beta chain. This clone was seen once. Its antigen is not yet known. Base qualities are not provided; no much larger clone lies one nucleotide away. Patients were selected for having adequate residual fresh-frozen tumor tissue and more than two years of available survival data. An isocitrate dehydrogenase mutation was not carried by any of the glioblastoma patients, although molecular status was otherwise variable. PBMC collection took place before vaccination, two weeks after the third vaccination, and at tumor progression if progression occurred. Genomic DNA was extracted with the Qiagen DNeasy Blood extraction Kit. The data originate from a study of glioma-infiltrating T cells after dendritic cell vaccination listed by TCRdb under 2016. The study in broad terms: The cohort comprised approximately 15 glioblastoma patients from Phase I and II dendritic cell vaccination trials, 9 newly diagnosed and 6 with recurrent disease. Autologous tumor lysate-pulsed dendritic cell vaccination was administered to the patients between the early 2000s and the early 2010s. The vaccine was prepared from monocyte-derived dendritic cells that were cultured for under 8 days with IL-4 and GM-CSF and then pulsed overnight with autologous tumor lysate. Each patient got three intradermal injections of the dendritic cell vaccine, spaced at biweekly intervals, in the arm below the axilla. Deep sequencing of TCR beta CDR3 regions was used to quantify tumor-infiltrating lymphocyte content and compare tumor and blood repertoires in dendritic cell-vaccinated glioblastoma patients. Survival after dendritic cell vaccination was correlated with TCR sequencing metrics, including TIL content and tumor-blood repertoire overlap. General conclusions and limits of the study: After dendritic cell vaccination, a higher estimated pretreatment TIL content predicted longer time to progression and longer overall survival. The cohort was small and heterogeneous, few patients had complete blood and tumor sets, and even fewer had initial-recurrent tumor pairs. The three-group TCR overlap response model was characterized as speculative, and prospective validation of the model was stated to be required. TCR clonality showed no direct relationship with survival, which suggests that a diverse polyclonal response may be important.

TCRB CDR3 regions were amplified from about 2 ug genomic DNA, or all available DNA if less, using the immunoSEQ assay. Multiplex PCR used 60 forward primers for TCR V beta segments and 13 reverse primers for J beta segments. To estimate reads per starting template, synthetic control templates were spiked into each sample at limiting dilution. The Illumina HiSeq System generated sequencing reads of 87 bp. In the source study's methods: PCR and sequencing errors were removed by merging closely related sequences with a nearest neighbor algorithm. TCR overlap was measured as the percentage of unique tumor TCR beta sequences also present in the same patient's peripheral blood. The source is immuneACCESS, and TCRdb retained only in-frame sequences with V and J called. Part of the clones is not carried over; for the studies checked, unresolved V genes explain less than half of this, and the remainder is unexplained. That table is the source of V, J and clone size, and D and trimming were worked out from the DNA. The sample includes 71,000 or so clones, with about four fifths observed a single time. The top ten constitute around 8% of the sample.

The sample in question was blood, obtained before dendritic cell vaccination. The TCR comes from a human donor with glioblastoma.

The CDR3 region has the sequence CASSPGPPGNEQYF. The base sequence is TGCGCCAGCAGCCCAGGACCCCCGGGGAACGAGCAGTACTTC. The V and J segments used are TRBV4-3 and TRBJ2-7; TRBD2 is a possible D gene, resting on 5 matching bases. The trim is 4 bases for V and 5 bases for J, with a gap of 15 bases between the germline ends. The CDR3 spans 14 residues, from the cysteine through the phenylalanine. The read is trimmed to its CDR3 DNA, 42 bases read in frame from base 1. Sequences LGHNA (CDR1) and YSLEER (CDR2) are obtained from the germline V gene.